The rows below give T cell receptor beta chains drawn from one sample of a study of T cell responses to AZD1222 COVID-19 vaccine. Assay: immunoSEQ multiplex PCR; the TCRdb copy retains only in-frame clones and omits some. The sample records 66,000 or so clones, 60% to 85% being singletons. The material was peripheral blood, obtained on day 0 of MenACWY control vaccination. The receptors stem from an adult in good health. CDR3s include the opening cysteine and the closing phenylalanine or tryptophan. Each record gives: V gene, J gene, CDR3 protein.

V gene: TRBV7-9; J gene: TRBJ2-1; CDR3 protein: CASTPGLAGVGTYNEQFF
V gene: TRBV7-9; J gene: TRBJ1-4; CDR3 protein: CASSLSGRTNEKLFF
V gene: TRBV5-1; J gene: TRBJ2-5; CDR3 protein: CASSLRTGRGETQYF
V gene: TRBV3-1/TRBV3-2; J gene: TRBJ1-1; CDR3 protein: CASSSPDDRAFF
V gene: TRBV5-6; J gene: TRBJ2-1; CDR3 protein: CASSPGTSGYHEQFF
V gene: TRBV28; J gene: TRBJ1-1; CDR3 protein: CASLYATEAFF
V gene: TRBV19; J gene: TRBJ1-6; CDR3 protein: CASSERNYNSPLHF
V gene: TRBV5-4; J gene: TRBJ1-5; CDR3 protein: CASSLQGSNQPQHF
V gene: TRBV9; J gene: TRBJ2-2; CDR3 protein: CASSVVNGELFF
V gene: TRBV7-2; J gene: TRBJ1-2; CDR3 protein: CASSLDAGNGYTF
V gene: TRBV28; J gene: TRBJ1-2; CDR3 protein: CASSLSYTGRNGYTF
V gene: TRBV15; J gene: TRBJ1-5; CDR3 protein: CATSRALDRRGYSNQPQHF
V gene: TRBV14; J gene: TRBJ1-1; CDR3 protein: CASRAGGYTEAFF
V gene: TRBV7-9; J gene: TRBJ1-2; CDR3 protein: CASSSVGNPAFYGYTF
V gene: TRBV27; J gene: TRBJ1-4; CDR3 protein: CASRSTGTNEKLFF
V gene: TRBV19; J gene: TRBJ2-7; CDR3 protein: CASSPGTGPSYEQYF
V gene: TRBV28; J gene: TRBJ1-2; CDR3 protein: CASTWIGQPDFYGYTF
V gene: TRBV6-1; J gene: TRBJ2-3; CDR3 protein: CASSDHSTSGTNTQYF
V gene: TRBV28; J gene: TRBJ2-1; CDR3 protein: CASTGRDRRPYNEQFF
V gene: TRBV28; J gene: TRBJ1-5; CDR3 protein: CASSFPIQPQHF
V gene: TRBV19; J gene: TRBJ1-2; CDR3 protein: CASSPRGLTDGKAF
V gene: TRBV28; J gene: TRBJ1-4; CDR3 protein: CASSLRLLAVNEKLFF
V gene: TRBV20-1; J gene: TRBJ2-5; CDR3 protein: CSASGGSGKTQYF
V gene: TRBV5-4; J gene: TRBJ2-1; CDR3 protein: CASSSRTRGNEQFF
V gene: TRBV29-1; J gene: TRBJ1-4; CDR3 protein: CSVLDEKLFF
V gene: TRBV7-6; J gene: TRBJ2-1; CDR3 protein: CASSLAPGGGGEQFF
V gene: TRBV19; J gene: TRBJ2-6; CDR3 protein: CASSRGQGTSGANVLTF
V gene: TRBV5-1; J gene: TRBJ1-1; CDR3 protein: CASSYGTAQFTEAFF
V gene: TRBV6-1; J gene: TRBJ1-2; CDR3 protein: CASSDGLYGYTF
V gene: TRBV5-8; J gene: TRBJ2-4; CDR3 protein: CASSFTESRNIQYF
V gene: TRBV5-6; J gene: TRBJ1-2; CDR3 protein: CASSLGDGQGYTF
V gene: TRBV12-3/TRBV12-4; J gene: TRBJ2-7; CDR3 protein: CASSLYRSYEQYF
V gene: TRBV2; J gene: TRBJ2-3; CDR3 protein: CASSASGTGSDTQYF
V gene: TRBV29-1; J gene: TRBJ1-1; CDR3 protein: CSVSGATEAFF
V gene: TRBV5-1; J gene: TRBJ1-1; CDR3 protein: CASSLWTGTGHTEAFF
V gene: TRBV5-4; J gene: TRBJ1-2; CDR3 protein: CASSLGVQGPGYTF
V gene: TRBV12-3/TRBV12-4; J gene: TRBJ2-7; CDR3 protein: CASSGGPYEQYF
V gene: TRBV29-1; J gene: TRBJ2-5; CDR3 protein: CSMRWGETQYF
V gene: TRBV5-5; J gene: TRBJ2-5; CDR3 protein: CASSLGPGNAETQYF
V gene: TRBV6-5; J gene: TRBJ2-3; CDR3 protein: CASSSRRGVTDTQYF
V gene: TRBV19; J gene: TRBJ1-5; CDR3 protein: CASRARENQPQHF
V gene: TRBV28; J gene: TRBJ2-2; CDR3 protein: CASSLSASGRRGTGELFF
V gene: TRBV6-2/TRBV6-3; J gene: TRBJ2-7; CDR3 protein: CASSSGTSLGEQYF
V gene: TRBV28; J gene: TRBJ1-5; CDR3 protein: CASRGARSNQPQHF
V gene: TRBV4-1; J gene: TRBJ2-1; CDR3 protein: CASSQENREEQFF
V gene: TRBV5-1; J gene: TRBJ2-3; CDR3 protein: CASSLTGTKSTDTQYF
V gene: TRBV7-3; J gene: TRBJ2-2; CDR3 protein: CASSLSPGNTGELFF
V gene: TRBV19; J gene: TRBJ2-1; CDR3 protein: CASSISSGGAYEQFF
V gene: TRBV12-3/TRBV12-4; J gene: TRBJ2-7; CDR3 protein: CASGGGSFYEQYF
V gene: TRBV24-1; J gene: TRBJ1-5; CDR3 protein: CATSEKTNQNPRNQPQHF
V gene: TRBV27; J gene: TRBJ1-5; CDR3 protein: CASSSYPGTDSHF
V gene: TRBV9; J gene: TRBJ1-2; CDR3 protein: CASSVERKGRANRGYGYTF